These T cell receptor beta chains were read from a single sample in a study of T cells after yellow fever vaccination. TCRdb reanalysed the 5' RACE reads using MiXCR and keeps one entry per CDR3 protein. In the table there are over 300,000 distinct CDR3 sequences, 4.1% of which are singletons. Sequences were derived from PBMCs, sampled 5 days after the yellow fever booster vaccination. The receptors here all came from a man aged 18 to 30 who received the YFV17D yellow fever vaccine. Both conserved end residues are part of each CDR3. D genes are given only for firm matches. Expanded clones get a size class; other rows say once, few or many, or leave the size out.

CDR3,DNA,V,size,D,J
CSARPAGSYNSPLHF,TGCAGTGCTAGACCTGCAGGCTCCTATAATTCACCCCTCCACTTT,TRBV20-1,many,NA,TRBJ1-6
CASTGPLGLDQPQHF,TGTGCCAGCACAGGACCTTTGGGACTGGATCAGCCCCAGCATTTT,TRBV28,few,NA,TRBJ1-5
CASSLGRANYNEQFF,TGTGCCAGCAGCTTAGGCAGGGCAAACTACAATGAGCAGTTCTTC,TRBV7-8,few,NA,TRBJ2-1
CASSLAIYTEAFF,TGTGCCAGCAGCTTAGCAATATACACTGAAGCTTTCTTT,TRBV11-1,NA,NA,TRBJ1-1
CASSEGQGSTGELFF,TGTGCCAGCAGTGAAGGGCAGGGTAGTACCGGGGAGCTGTTTTTT,TRBV2,NA,NA,TRBJ2-2
CASSQGEGGYTF,TGTGCCAGCAGCCAAGGAGAAGGCGGCTACACCTTC,TRBV14,few,NA,TRBJ1-2
CASSLGATVTENIQYF,TGCGCCAGCAGCTTGGGCGCGACCGTCACCGAAAACATTCAGTACTTC,TRBV5-1,few,NA,TRBJ2-4
CASSWTGSQPQHF,TGTGCCAGCAGCTGGACAGGTTCTCAGCCCCAGCATTTT,TRBV6-1,many,TRBD1,TRBJ1-5
CASKSQRPNSPLHF,TGTGCCAGTAAAAGTCAGCGGCCGAATTCACCCCTCCACTTT,TRBV19,NA,NA,TRBJ1-6
CASSYGLTVGANVLTF,TGTGCCAGCAGTTACGGCCTTACGGTCGGGGCCAACGTCCTGACTTTC,TRBV6-5,few,NA,TRBJ2-6
CSASRENQPQHF,TGCAGTGCTAGTCGGGAGAATCAGCCCCAGCATTTT,TRBV20-1,NA,NA,TRBJ1-5
CASSQNDRGRLGGYTF,TGTGCCAGCAGCCAGAATGACAGGGGGCGTTTGGGTGGCTACACCTTC,TRBV3-1,NA,TRBD1,TRBJ1-2
CASSLEGQGPNYGYTF,TGTGCCAGCAGCTTAGAGGGACAGGGACCAAACTATGGCTACACCTTC,TRBV7-9,few,TRBD1,TRBJ1-2
CASSGRGGPYQETQYF,TGTGCCAGCAGCGGCAGGGGGGGGCCATACCAAGAGACCCAGTACTTC,TRBV9,few,NA,TRBJ2-5
CASSPTGQGALGYGYTF,TGTGCCAGCAGCCCAACGGGACAGGGGGCGCTGGGCTATGGCTACACCTTC,TRBV7-2,NA,TRBD1,TRBJ1-2
CASSVGGSWVLKETQYF,TGTGCCAGCAGCGTAGGGGGGAGCTGGGTTCTGAAAGAGACCCAGTACTTC,TRBV9,few,NA,TRBJ2-5
CASSYSRGPIEETQYF,TGTGCCAGCAGTTACAGTCGCGGTCCCATAGAAGAGACCCAGTACTTC,TRBV6-6,NA,NA,TRBJ2-5
CASSRRSGLANTGELFF,TGCGCCAGCAGCCGCCGGAGCGGACTAGCGAACACCGGGGAGCTGTTTTTT,TRBV4-1,many,TRBD2,TRBJ2-2
CASSLLAGVNTGELFF,TGCGCCAGCAGCTTACTAGCGGGGGTTAACACCGGGGAGCTGTTTTTT,TRBV5-1,NA,TRBD2,TRBJ2-2
CASSPGRPNEQFF,TGTGCCAGCAGCCCCGGTCGCCCCAATGAGCAGTTCTTC,TRBV7-2,many,NA,TRBJ2-1
CASSLGWDQSTQYF,TGTGCCAGCAGCTTAGGATGGGATCAAAGTACGCAGTATTTT,TRBV7-9,NA,NA,TRBJ2-3
CATSATSTWESTDTQYF,TGTGCCACCAGTGCCACCTCTACTTGGGAAAGCACAGATACGCAGTATTTT,TRBV24-1,few,NA,TRBJ2-3
CASSLFGDPETQYF,TGTGCCAGCAGCTTATTTGGGGACCCGGAGACCCAGTACTTC,TRBV7-9,NA,NA,TRBJ2-5
CASGLVITRDRGYEQYF,TGTGCTAGTGGTTTGGTCATAACCCGGGACAGGGGATACGAGCAGTACTTC,TRBV12-5,many,TRBD1,TRBJ2-7
CASSFYRGNGELFF,TGTGCCAGCAGTTTTTATCGGGGAAACGGGGAGCTGTTTTTT,TRBV12-3/TRBV12-4,NA,NA,TRBJ2-2
CSAREASGGLAYYNEQFF,TGCAGTGCTAGAGAGGCTAGCGGGGGTTTAGCCTACTACAATGAGCAGTTCTTC,TRBV20-1,NA,TRBD2,TRBJ2-1
CASSLARRDTEAFF,TGTGCCAGCAGCTTAGCGAGGAGAGACACTGAAGCTTTCTTT,TRBV7-9,NA,NA,TRBJ1-1
CASYSPGLGGEQYF,TGTGCCAGCTATTCTCCGGGACTAGGAGGCGAGCAGTACTTC,TRBV6-5,many,TRBD2,TRBJ2-7
CASSSPVGTSGSTDTQYF,TGTGCCAGCAGCTCGCCGGTGGGGACTAGCGGGAGCACAGATACGCAGTATTTT,TRBV7-3,NA,TRBD2,TRBJ2-3
CASSYDSASYGYTF,TGTGCCAGCAGTTACGATTCCGCAAGCTATGGCTACACCTTC,TRBV6-2/TRBV6-3,NA,NA,TRBJ1-2
CASSRRSQETQYF,TGTGCCAGCAGCCGGAGGAGCCAAGAGACCCAGTACTTC,TRBV7-6,many,NA,TRBJ2-5
CASSPQGTNEKLFF,TGTGCCAGCTCACCACAGGGAACTAATGAAAAACTGTTTTTT,TRBV18,many,NA,TRBJ1-4
CASRTGKDTQYF,TGTGCCAGCAGGACAGGGAAAGATACGCAGTATTTT,TRBV28,NA,TRBD1,TRBJ2-3
CSASPPRDRGYQPQHF,TGCAGTGCTTCTCCACCACGGGACAGGGGGTATCAGCCCCAGCATTTT,TRBV20-1,NA,TRBD1,TRBJ1-5
CASSPGTGGEQYF,TGTGCCAGCAGTCCGGGGACAGGGGGCGAGCAGTACTTC,TRBV6-6,many,TRBD1,TRBJ2-7
CASSYGGEGAFNGYTF,TGCGCCAGCAGCTACGGCGGGGAGGGGGCCTTTAATGGCTACACCTTC,TRBV5-1,many,TRBD1,TRBJ1-2
CASGLAFF,TGTGCCAGCGGGCTCGCTTTCTTT,TRBV12-3/TRBV12-4,many,NA,TRBJ1-1
CATSDFSSGGGGEQFF,TGTGCCACCAGTGATTTCTCTAGCGGGGGGGGCGGTGAGCAGTTCTTC,TRBV24-1,few,TRBD2,TRBJ2-1
CASSHGVNTGELFF,TGTGCCAGCAGCCACGGGGTTAACACCGGGGAGCTGTTTTTT,TRBV27,many,NA,TRBJ2-2
CASSQAGGAGNQPQHF,TGTGCCAGCAGCCAGGCAGGGGGCGCGGGCAATCAGCCCCAGCATTTT,TRBV4-2,few,TRBD1,TRBJ1-5
CASSLERFQETQYF,TGCGCCAGCAGCTTGGAAAGGTTCCAAGAGACCCAGTACTTC,TRBV5-1,few,NA,TRBJ2-5
CSAWEGLGYTF,TGCAGTGCGTGGGAGGGTCTTGGCTACACCTTC,TRBV20-1,few,NA,TRBJ1-2